The T cell receptor beta chain under discussion was sequenced for a study of T cells expressing NK-cell markers. Study-level points and caveats: Topping the CD3+CD56-NKG2C+ fraction as well were these clonotypes, in a handful of donors.

Comment on this clonotype: The antigen is unknown.

Germline V gene lookup returns CDR1 SEHNR and CDR2 FQNEAQ (reference sequence). The CDR3 contains 17 residues. TCRdb re-called the 5' RACE reads and shows each CDR3 protein once, DNA omitted. Its listing shows 150,000 to 170,000 distinct CDR3 sequences. The genes are TRBV7-9 and TRBJ2-2; TCRdb picks TRBD1, but there is no DNA to check that call. The sequenced sample was blood T cells: a sorted CD56 or NKG2C T cell subset, CD4+ or CD8+ T cells, or bulk PBMC T cells (not recorded which). The clonotype originates from a woman between 45 and 65 years old in good health. CDR3 loop: CASSTRGQGGNTGELFF.